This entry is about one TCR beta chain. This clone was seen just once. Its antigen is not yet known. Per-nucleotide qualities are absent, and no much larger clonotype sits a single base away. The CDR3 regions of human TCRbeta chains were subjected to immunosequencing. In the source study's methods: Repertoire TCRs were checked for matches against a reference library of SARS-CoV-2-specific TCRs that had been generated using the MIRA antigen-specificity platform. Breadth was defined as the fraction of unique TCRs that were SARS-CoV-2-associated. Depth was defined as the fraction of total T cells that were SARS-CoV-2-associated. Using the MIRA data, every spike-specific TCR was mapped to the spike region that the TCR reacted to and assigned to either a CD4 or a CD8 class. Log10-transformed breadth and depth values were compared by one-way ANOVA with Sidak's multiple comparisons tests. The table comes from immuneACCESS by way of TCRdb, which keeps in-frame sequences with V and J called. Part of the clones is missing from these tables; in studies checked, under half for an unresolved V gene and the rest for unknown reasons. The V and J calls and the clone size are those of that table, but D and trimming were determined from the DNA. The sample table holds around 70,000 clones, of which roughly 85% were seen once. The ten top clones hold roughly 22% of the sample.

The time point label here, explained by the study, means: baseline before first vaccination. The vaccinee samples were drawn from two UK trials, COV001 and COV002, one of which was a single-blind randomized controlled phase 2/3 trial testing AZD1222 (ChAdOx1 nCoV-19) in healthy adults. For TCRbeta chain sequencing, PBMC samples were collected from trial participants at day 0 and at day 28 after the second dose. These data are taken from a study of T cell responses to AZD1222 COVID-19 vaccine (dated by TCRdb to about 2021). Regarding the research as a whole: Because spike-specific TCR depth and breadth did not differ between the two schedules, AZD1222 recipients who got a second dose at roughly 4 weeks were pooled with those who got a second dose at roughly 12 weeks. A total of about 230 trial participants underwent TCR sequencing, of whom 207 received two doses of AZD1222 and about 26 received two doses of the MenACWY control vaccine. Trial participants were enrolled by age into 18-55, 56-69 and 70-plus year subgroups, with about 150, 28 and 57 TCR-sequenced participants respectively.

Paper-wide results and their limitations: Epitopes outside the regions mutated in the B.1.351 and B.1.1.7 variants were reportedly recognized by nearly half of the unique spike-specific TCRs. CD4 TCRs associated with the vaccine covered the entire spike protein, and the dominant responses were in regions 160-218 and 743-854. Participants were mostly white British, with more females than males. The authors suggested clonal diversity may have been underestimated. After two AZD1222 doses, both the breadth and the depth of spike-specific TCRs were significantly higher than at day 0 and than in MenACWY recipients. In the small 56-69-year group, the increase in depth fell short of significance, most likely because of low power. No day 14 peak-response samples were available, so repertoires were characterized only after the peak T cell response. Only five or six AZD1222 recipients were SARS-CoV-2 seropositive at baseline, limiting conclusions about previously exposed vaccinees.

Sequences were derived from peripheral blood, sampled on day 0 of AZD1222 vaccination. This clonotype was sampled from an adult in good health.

The nucleotide sequence is TGTGCCAGCAGTCACCAGACAGGGGTTAGGTACGAGCAGTACTTC. Its protein is CASSHQTGVRYEQYF. The chain was built from TRBV27 and TRBJ2-7; 8 middle bases align to TRBD1. The CDR3 spans 15 residues, from the cysteine through the phenylalanine. The only DNA kept is the CDR3, 45 bases in frame from the first base. V is trimmed back by 5 bases and J by 4 bases, and the junction contains 10 bases that no gene match accounts for. The germline V gene encodes CDR1 MNHEY and CDR2 SMNVEV (reference sequence).